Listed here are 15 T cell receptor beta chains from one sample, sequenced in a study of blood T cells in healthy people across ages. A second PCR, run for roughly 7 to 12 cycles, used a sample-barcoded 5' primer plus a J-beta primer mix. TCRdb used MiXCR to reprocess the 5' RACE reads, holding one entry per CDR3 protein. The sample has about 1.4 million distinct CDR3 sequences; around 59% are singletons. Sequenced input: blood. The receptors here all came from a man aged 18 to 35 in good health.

The CDR3 DNA sequence: TGTGCCAGCAGTTTGACCCCTGAGAGCAATCAGCCCCAGCATTTT. Translation gives CASSLTPESNQPQHF. The genes are TRBV28 and TRBJ1-5; D gene uncertain. V dropped 3 bases and J dropped 1 base, with 10 bases sitting between them. There are 15 residues in the CDR3. CDR1 is MDHEN and CDR2 is SYDVKM in the germline V gene.

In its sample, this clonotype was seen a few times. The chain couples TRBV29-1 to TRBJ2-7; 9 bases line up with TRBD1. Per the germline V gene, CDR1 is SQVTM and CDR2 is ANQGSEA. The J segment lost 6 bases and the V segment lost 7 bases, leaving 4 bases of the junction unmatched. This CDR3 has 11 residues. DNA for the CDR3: TGCAGCGGTGGGACAGGGTCCGAGCAGTACTTC. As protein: CSGGTGSEQYF.

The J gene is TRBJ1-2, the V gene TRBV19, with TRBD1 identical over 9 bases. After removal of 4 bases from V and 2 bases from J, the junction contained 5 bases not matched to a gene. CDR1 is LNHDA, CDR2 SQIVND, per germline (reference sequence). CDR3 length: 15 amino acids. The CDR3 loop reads CASSTVGQGNYGYTF. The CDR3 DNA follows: TGTGCCAGTAGTACCGTCGGACAGGGGAACTATGGCTACACCTTC.

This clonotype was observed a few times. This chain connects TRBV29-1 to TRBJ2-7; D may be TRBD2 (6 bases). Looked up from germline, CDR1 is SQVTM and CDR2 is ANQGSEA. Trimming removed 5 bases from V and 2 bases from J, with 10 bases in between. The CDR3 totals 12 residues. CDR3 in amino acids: CSVIGGTYEQYF. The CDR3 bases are TGCAGCGTTATCGGCGGGACCTACGAGCAGTACTTC.

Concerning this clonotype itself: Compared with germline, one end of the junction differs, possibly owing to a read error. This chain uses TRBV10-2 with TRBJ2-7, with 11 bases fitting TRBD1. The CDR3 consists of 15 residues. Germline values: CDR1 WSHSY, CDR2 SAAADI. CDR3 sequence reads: CASSDRTGGGYEQNF. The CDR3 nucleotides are TGCGCCAGCAGTGATCGGACAGGGGGCGGCTACGAGCAGAACTTC.

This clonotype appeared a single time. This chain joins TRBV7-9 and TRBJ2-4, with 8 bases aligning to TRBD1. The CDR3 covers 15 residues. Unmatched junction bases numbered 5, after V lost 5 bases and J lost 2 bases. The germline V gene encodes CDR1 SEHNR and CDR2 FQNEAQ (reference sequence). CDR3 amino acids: CASSTRTGPKNIQYF. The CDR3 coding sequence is TGTGCCAGCAGCACCCGGACAGGGCCCAAAAACATTCAGTACTTC.

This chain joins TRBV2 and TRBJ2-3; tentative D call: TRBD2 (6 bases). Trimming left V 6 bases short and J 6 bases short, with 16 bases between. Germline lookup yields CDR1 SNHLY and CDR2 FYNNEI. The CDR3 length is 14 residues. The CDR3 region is CASRTRGGVDTQYF. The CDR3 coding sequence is TGTGCCAGCAGAACAAGAGGAGGGGTGGATACGCAGTATTTT.

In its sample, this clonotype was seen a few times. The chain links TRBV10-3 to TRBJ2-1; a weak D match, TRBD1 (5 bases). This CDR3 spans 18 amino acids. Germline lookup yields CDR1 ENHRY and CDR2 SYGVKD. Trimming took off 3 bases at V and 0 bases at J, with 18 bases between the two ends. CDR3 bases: TGTGCCATCAGTGAAAATCGGCAGGGAAGGGGCTCCTACAATGAGCAGTTCTTC. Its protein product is CAISENRQGRGSYNEQFF.

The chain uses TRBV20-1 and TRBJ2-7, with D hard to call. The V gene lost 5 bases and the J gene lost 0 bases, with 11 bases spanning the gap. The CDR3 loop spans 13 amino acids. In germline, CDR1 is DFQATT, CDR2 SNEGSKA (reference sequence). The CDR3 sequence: CSAVLVRSYEQYF. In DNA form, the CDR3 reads TGCAGTGCTGTCCTAGTGCGCTCCTACGAGCAGTACTTC.

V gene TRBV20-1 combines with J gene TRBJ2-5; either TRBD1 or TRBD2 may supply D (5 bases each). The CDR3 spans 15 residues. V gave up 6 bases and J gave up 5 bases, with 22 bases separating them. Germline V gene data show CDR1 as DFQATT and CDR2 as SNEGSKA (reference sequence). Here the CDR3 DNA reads TGCAGTGCACAACCCTCTAAGGGGAGTCCTGAGACCCAGTACTTC. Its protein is CSAQPSKGSPETQYF.

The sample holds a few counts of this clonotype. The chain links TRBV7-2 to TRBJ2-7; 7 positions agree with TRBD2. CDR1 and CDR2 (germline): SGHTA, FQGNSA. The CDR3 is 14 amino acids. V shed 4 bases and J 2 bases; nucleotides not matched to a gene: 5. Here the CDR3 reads CASSSLGGAYEQYF. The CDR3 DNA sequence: TGTGCCAGCAGCTCGCTTGGGGGGGCCTACGAGCAGTACTTC.

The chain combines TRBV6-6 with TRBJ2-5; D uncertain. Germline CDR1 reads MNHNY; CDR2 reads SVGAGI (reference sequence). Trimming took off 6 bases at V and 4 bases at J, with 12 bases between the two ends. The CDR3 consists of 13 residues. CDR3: CASRIRSRETQYF. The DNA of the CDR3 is TGTGCCAGCAGGATCCGGTCACGAGAGACCCAGTACTTC.

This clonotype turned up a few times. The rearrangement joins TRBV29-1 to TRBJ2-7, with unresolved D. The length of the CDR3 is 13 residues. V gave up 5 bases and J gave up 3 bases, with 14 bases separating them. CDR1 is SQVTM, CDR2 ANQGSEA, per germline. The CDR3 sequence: CSVTGRNFYEQYF. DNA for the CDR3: TGCAGCGTTACCGGGCGAAATTTCTACGAGCAGTACTTC.

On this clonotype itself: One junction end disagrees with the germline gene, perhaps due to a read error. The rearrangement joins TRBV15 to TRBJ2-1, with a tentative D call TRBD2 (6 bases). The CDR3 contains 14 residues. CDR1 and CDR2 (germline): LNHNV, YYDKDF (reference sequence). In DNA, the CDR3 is TGTGCCACCAGCGGCGGGATTCGATACAATGGGCAGTTCTTC. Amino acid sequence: CATSGGIRYNGQFF.

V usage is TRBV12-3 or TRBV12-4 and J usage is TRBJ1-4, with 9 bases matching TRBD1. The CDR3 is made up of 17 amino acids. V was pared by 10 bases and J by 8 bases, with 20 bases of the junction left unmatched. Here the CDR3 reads CATCIGQGPLVGEKLFF. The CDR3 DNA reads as TGTGCCACCTGTATAGGACAGGGGCCCTTAGTGGGCGAAAAACTGTTTTTT.